A single T cell receptor beta chain is shown here with its context. CDR3 length: 13 amino acids. V was clipped by 2 bases and J by 8 bases, with 9 bases between them. CDR1 is MNHEY and CDR2 is SVGAGI in the germline V gene. TCR beta chains were sequenced at survey level with immunoSEQ. Data came from immunoSEQ multiplex PCR; TCRdb stores just in-frame clones and leaves some out. Among around 50,000 clones, 90% to 95% were seen once, and the ten largest hold 9.5% to 12%. V is TRBV6-5 and J is TRBJ1-4; D call uncertain. Sequenced sample: PBMCs. The sequence derives from a man aged 35 to 55 with rheumatoid arthritis. CDR3 DNA: TGTGCCAGCAGTTACCGGGGAAAGGAAAAACTGTTTTTT. Translation: CASSYRGKEKLFF.